The rows below give T cell receptor beta chains drawn from one sample of a study of shared clonotypes between healthy human individuals. The table came from immunoSEQ multiplex PCR; TCRdb's copy has only in-frame clones and leaves some out. The table has some 2.1 million clones, about 95% seen once. The sample taken for sequencing was naive CD4+ T cells sorted from blood. The source is a man aged 18 to 30 in good health. Both conserved end residues are part of each CDR3. D genes are given only for firm matches.

TRBV9 | - | CASSVLARRTDTQYF
TRBV18 | - | CASSQGLLESYEQYF
TRBV30 | - | CAWRATGTENSPLHF
TRBV6-5 | TRBD2 | CASSYSGGRVMDTQYF
TRBV5-6 | - | CASSLGGPLTKKNTEAFF
TRBV10-3 | - | CAISSSTGELFF
TRBV25-1 | - | CASSEESSGGGEQFF
TRBV18 | - | CASSPKTGTEAFF
TRBV18 | TRBD1 | CASSSSRDSPYEQYF
TRBV7-2 | TRBD1 | CASSPRTGSTTIYF
TRBV29-1 | TRBD1 | CSVGQGGWTEAFF
TRBV18 | - | CASSPNWATGANVLTF
TRBV5-4 | TRBD1 | CASSQGQGPIYEQYF
TRBV9 | - | CASSVLGMNTEAFF
TRBV28 | - | CASRRDGNTEAFF
TRBV2 | - | CASSADRTMTPLHF
TRBV5-4 | TRBD2 | CASSLDSRGGSDTQYF
TRBV6-6 | TRBD1 | CASSSDRGFSGNTIYF
TRBV5-1 | TRBD2 | CASSQGTSAQYF
TRBV18 | TRBD1 | CASSPLSGQGVYNEQFF
TRBV5-1 | TRBD1 | CASSTRTGPGELFF
TRBV7-9 | - | CASSRVGNAPVTLHF
TRBV14 | - | CASSPGLEEKLFF